This T cell receptor beta chain derives from a study of cytomegalovirus exposure and HLA in healthy donors. Clones were sequenced by immunoSEQ multiplex PCR, and TCRdb holds only the in-frame ones, with some missing. Here the sample spans 66,000 or so clones, 95% to 98% being singletons. The CDR3 has 13 amino acids. J lost 7 bases, V lost 2 bases, and 5 bases had no gene match. Germline CDR1 and CDR2: MNHEY and SVGAGI. This clone occurred once. The specimen sequenced was PBMCs. This clonotype was sampled from a woman aged 18-30 years in good health and CMV-seropositive. V usage is TRBV6-5 and J usage is TRBJ2-7; TRBD2 matches at 7 bases. CDR3 protein: CASSYGGVREQYF. The CDR3 DNA reads TGTGCCAGCAGTTACGGGGGGGTTAGAGAGCAGTACTTC.